The present T cell receptor beta chain was sequenced within a study of T cell repertoires in cytomegalovirus infection. Across the whole study: Newly reported HLA-C-restricted and thoroughly characterized HLA-B-restricted CMV epitopes were employed. General study points: The ex vivo response was dominated by HLA-C-restricted CMV-specific TCR beta clonotypes. CMV carriers with the relevant HLA were identified by cumulative public TCR beta family frequency.

Trimming left V 5 bases short and J 0 bases short, with 14 bases between. Germline CDR1 and CDR2: LGHNT and FRNRAP. CDR3 size: 17 residues. TCRdb called the reads again in MiXCR, with one record for every CDR3 protein. This sample carries about 920,000 distinct CDR3 sequences, 30% to 40% of them seen once, and the ten largest clones take roughly 13%. This clonotype was detected a few times. Its antigen remains unidentified. The clonotype was recovered from a human donor in good health (CMV status not recorded). Some clones in this sample may be carry-over from other donors' samples. The sequences come from cultured CD8+ T cells from PBMCs, collected from culture after CMV antigen stimulation. The rearrangement joins TRBV12-5 to TRBJ2-6, with D perhaps TRBD1 (5 bases). This CDR3 is CASGEDRISSGANVLTF. DNA for the CDR3: TGTGCTAGTGGTGAAGACAGAATTAGCTCTGGGGCCAACGTCCTGACTTTC.